Each of the 19 T cell receptor beta chains below was sequenced from the same sample in a study of identifying expanded T cells in peripheral blood. Clones were read by immunoSEQ multiplex PCR, and TCRdb kept only the in-frame ones, dropping some. The table shows around 56,000 clones, with around 86% occurring only once. Sequencing was performed on blood. The receptors stem from a person aged 18 to 75 in good health.

V usage is TRBV25-1 and J usage is TRBJ2-2; TRBD1 might be the D (5 bases). The CDR3 extends over 14 amino acids. The V end was cut by 7 bases, the J end by 1 base, with 10 bases between. CDR1 and CDR2 from the germline V gene are MGHDK and SYGVNS. The chain's CDR3 is CASKGVGNTGELFF. DNA of the CDR3: TGTGCCAGCAAAGGGGTGGGGAACACCGGGGAGCTGTTTTTT.

The chain joins TRBV27 to TRBJ2-5; 11 bases fit TRBD1. J was trimmed by 5 bases and V by 3 bases; bases with no gene match: 8. Per the germline V gene, CDR1 is MNHEY and CDR2 is SMNVEV (reference sequence). CDR3 length: 16 residues. CDR3 in amino acids: CASSFRTGGSRETQYF. The DNA of the CDR3 is TGTGCCAGCAGTTTTCGGACAGGGGGCTCGAGGGAGACCCAGTACTTC.

The rearrangement links TRBV4-1 to TRBJ2-3; D perhaps matches TRBD1 (5 bases). From germline, CDR1 is MGHRA and CDR2 YSYEKL. The CDR3 loop spans 14 amino acids. Between the trimmed V and J ends, which lost 4 bases and 4 bases, there was a span of 12 bases. The CDR3 loop reads CASSRILGADTQYF. CDR3 nucleotide sequence: TGCGCCAGCAGCCGTATTCTAGGGGCAGATACGCAGTATTTT.

On this clone: The same CDR3 also results from other DNA sequences found in this sample. The chain recombines TRBV5-1 with TRBJ2-3; TRBD2 aligns across 7 bases. V lost 1 base and J lost 0; bases outside the gene matches: 5. The length of the CDR3 is 16 residues. The V gene's germline CDR1 is SGHRS and CDR2 YFSETQ. CDR3 DNA: TGCGCCAGCAGCTTGTCCGCGGGAGCTAGCACAGATACGCAGTATTTT. Amino acids: CASSLSAGASTDTQYF. The whole variable domain, remainder taken from reference TRBV5-1 and TRBJ2-3, is KAGVTQTPRYLIKTRGQQVTLSCSPISGHRSVSWYQQTPGQGLQFLFEYFSETQRNKGNFPGRFSGRQFSNSRSEMNVSTLELGDSALYLCASSLSAGASTDTQYFGPGTRLTVL.

V gene TRBV7-9 combines with J gene TRBJ2-2, with D perhaps matching TRBD1 (5 bases). Trimming took 3 bases from V and 0 from J, leaving 8 bases between them. The CDR3 sequence is 15 residues long. Germline values: CDR1 SEHNR, CDR2 FQNEAQ (reference sequence). The CDR3 loop is CASSFTGANTGELFF. The CDR3 DNA reads TGTGCCAGCAGCTTCACAGGCGCGAACACCGGGGAGCTGTTTTTT.

The rearrangement uses TRBV10-1 and TRBJ2-3, with 8 bases lining up with TRBD2. CDR3 size: 16 residues. After removal of 0 bases from V and 1 base from J, the junction contained 3 bases not matched to a gene. The germline V gene has CDR1 WNHNN and CDR2 SYGVQD (reference sequence). In DNA form, the CDR3 reads TGCGCCAGCAGTGAGTCCGGGACTAGAGGCACAGATACGCAGTATTTT. This encodes CASSESGTRGTDTQYF.

In this sample, this clone turned up a few times. This chain connects TRBV18 to TRBJ1-2, with D unresolved. Germline V CDR1 and CDR2: KGHSH, LQKENI. The CDR3 is 12 residues long. V lost 3 bases, J lost 8 bases, and 10 bases lay in between. This chain's CDR3 is CASSPQVEGYTF. The CDR3 region has the DNA TGTGCCAGCTCACCGCAGGTTGAAGGCTACACCTTC.

In its sample, this clone was seen once. The V call is TRBV15, the J call TRBJ1-4; D gene uncertain. V shed 0 bases and J shed 7 bases, with 6 bases lying between them. The length of the CDR3 is 13 residues. Germline CDR1 LNHNV, CDR2 YYDKDF (reference sequence). The chain's CDR3 is CATSRDRGEKLFF. The CDR3 DNA reads as TGTGCCACCAGCAGAGATCGAGGTGAAAAACTGTTTTTT.

In its sample, this clone was seen once. CDR3 nucleotide sequence: TGTGCCAGCAGTCAAGGGACCGGGGAGCTGTTTTTT. Protein: CASSQGTGELFF. The chain couples TRBV25-1 to TRBJ2-2, with D uncertain. The CDR3 runs 12 residues. Germline CDR1 reads MGHDK; CDR2 reads SYGVNS. Trimming pared 5 bases from V and 5 bases from J, leaving 6 bases between.

The count of this clone is one. The CDR3 region is CASSEYAGEGKLFF. CDR3 sequence (DNA): TGTGCCAGCAGTGAATATGCAGGGGAAGGAAAACTGTTTTTT. This rearrangement joins TRBV25-1 to TRBJ1-4; weak D call: TRBD1 (6 bases). Germline V gene lookup returns CDR1 MGHDK and CDR2 SYGVNS. V was cut by 0 bases and J by 10 bases, with 12 bases left in between. CDR3 length equals 14 residues. The whole variable domain, filled in from reference TRBV25-1 and TRBJ1-4, reads EADIYQTPRYLVIGTGKKITLECSQTMGHDKMYWYQQDPGMELHLIHYSYGVNSTEKGDLSSESTVSRIRTEHFPLTLESARPSHTSQYLCASSEYAGEGKLFFGSGTQLSVL.

The chain links TRBV4-1 to TRBJ1-2; D gene uncertain. CDR1 MGHRA and CDR2 YSYEKL come from the germline V gene. The V and J ends lost 0 bases and 4 bases respectively, with 12 bases between them. The CDR3 contains 15 residues. Written as DNA, the CDR3 is TGCGCCAGCAGCCAAGAAGAAACGGGAACCTATGGCTACACCTTC. Its translation is CASSQEETGTYGYTF.

This clone is labeled as medium-sized. V usage is TRBV27 and J usage is TRBJ1-2; TRBD1 matches at 10 bases. After removal of 7 bases from V and 2 bases from J, the junction contained 7 bases not matched to a gene. There are 15 residues in the CDR3. Germline V CDR1 and CDR2: MNHEY, SMNVEV (reference sequence). In DNA form, the CDR3 reads TGTGCCAGCAAGGAGACAGGGGGCTTAAACTATGGCTACACCTTC. Amino acids: CASKETGGLNYGYTF.

The V gene is TRBV5-4, the J gene TRBJ1-2, with a weak D call TRBD1 (6 bases). CDR1 and CDR2 from the germline V gene are SGHNT and YYREEE (reference sequence). The V end lost 2 bases, the J end lost 14 bases, and 13 bases lay between the germline ends. The length of the CDR3 is 11 residues. The DNA of the CDR3 is TGTGCCAGCAGCTTAAACAGGGAGGCAACCTTC. Encoded protein: CASSLNREATF.

This rearrangement joins TRBV2 to TRBJ2-1; D is undetermined. The germline gives CDR1 SNHLY, CDR2 FYNNEI. This CDR3 is 15 amino acids long. V was clipped by 3 bases and J by 8 bases, with 17 bases between them. DNA of the CDR3: TGTGCCAGCAGTGATTTGTTTAGGCAGACCGATGAGCAGTTCTTC. It codes for CASSDLFRQTDEQFF.

The table lists this clone with a count of one. The chain employs TRBV2 and TRBJ2-2; 7 bases fit TRBD1. V gave up 7 bases and J gave up 1 base; unmatched junction bases: 3. The CDR3 loop spans 14 amino acids. In germline, CDR1 is SNHLY, CDR2 FYNNEI. The CDR3 coding sequence is TGTGCCAGCATGGGGACAGTGAACACCGGGGAGCTGTTTTTT. This translates into CASMGTVNTGELFF.

The rearrangement uses TRBV6-1 and TRBJ2-7; D possibly corresponds to TRBD1 (5 bases). Per germline, CDR1 MNHNS and CDR2 SASEGT. Trimming took 3 bases from V and 5 from J, leaving 14 bases between them. The CDR3 loop spans 14 amino acids. The CDR3 loop is CASSDPGRLNEQYF. In DNA form, the CDR3 reads TGTGCCAGCAGTGATCCAGGGCGGTTAAACGAGCAGTACTTC.

This chain links TRBV5-1 with TRBJ2-7, with D tentatively TRBD1 (6 bases). V lost 0 bases and J 3 bases, leaving 7 bases between the germline ends. Germline CDR1 reads SGHRS; CDR2 reads YFSETQ. This CDR3 has 13 amino acids. CDR3 sequence reads: CASSLGQVYEQYF. CDR3 nucleotide sequence: TGCGCCAGCAGCTTGGGACAGGTCTACGAGCAGTACTTC.

The chain recombines TRBV5-1 with TRBJ2-7; TRBD1 might be the D (5 bases). The germline CDR1 and CDR2 sequences are SGHRS and YFSETQ. The CDR3 spans 14 residues. The V and J ends lost 3 bases and 3 bases respectively, with 13 bases between them. The CDR3 loop is CASSSRLGDYEQYF. The CDR3 DNA reads as TGCGCCAGCAGCTCCCGTTTAGGGGACTACGAGCAGTACTTC.

J is TRBJ1-2 and V is TRBV2, with D unclear. V gave up 2 bases and J gave up 6 bases, with 13 bases separating them. The V gene's germline CDR1 is SNHLY and CDR2 FYNNEI. The CDR3 extends over 14 amino acids. CDR3 coding DNA: TGTGCCAGCAGTGAAAATCGGCAGGCCAATGGCTACACCTTC. It codes for CASSENRQANGYTF.